Listed below are T cell receptor beta chains from one sample, sequenced in a study of blood T cell repertoires in COVID-19. Using immunoSEQ multiplex PCR, the repertoire was profiled, and TCRdb retains in-frame clones only, with some absent. This sample has under 200,000 clones, with approximately 83% found just once. The sequencing input was PBMCs or T cells enriched from blood (not recorded which). The receptors shown here come from a woman in her sixties or seventies who had recovered from COVID-19. Both conserved end residues are part of each CDR3. D genes are given only for firm matches. Clone size is shown for a subset of rows, as once, few, many or a class of expanded clone.

size	V	J	D	DNA	CDR3
few	TRBV15	TRBJ2-7	NA	TGTGCCACCAGCAGAGATCAGTTACCCCGCGAGCAGTACTTC	CATSRDQLPREQYF
few	TRBV7-9	TRBJ1-1	NA	TGTGCCAGCAGCTCGTCTGGGGGGGGCAGGACTGAAGCTTTCTTT	CASSSSGGGRTEAFF
NA	TRBV4-1	TRBJ1-4	NA	TGCGCCAGCAGCCCTCTTTTCGGGGAAAAACTGTTTTTT	CASSPLFGEKLFF
NA	TRBV30	TRBJ2-3	NA	TGTGCCTGGAGCGGGACAAGTAGCACAGATACGCAGTATTTT	CAWSGTSSTDTQYF
NA	TRBV3-1/TRBV3-2	TRBJ2-2	NA	TGTGCCAGCAGCCAAGGGGGGGCCGGGGAGCTGTTTTTT	CASSQGGAGELFF
NA	TRBV28	TRBJ1-4	NA	TGTGCCAGCAGTTTGTCCGGGACTGTTAATGAAAAACTGTTTTTT	CASSLSGTVNEKLFF
NA	TRBV11-2	TRBJ1-2	NA	TGTGCCAGCAGCCCCCCATGGAGCTCTAACTATGGCTACACCTTC	CASSPPWSSNYGYTF
NA	TRBV28	TRBJ1-2	NA	TGTGCCAGCATGAGTTTGGGGGAGCGGGCAGGGAGCATCTATGGCTACACCTTC	CASMSLGERAGSIYGYTF
NA	TRBV3-1/TRBV3-2	TRBJ2-5	TRBD2	TGTGCCAGCAGCCAAGAAGCACTAGCGGGGATGGAGACCCAGTACTTC	CASSQEALAGMETQYF
NA	TRBV2	TRBJ1-6	NA	TGTGCCAGCAGCGCGGAGAAAAATTCACCCCTCCACTTT	CASSAEKNSPLHF
once	TRBV5-1	TRBJ2-2	TRBD1	TGCGCCAGCAGCTTACTGGGACAGGGAGGGACCGGGGAGCTGTTTTTT	CASSLLGQGGTGELFF
NA	TRBV7-8	TRBJ2-2	TRBD2	TGTGCCAGCAGCCCCGGGAGGCCAATTGGCACCGGGGAGCTGTTTTTT	CASSPGRPIGTGELFF
NA	TRBV11-2	TRBJ1-4	TRBD1	TGTGCCAGCAGCTCCCCCCCCGGCGGGACAGCCGGGAAACTGTTTTTT	CASSSPPGGTAGKLFF
NA	TRBV9	TRBJ1-6	NA	TGTGCCAGCAGCGTTTCCCCGGCCTATAATTCACCCCTCCACTTT	CASSVSPAYNSPLHF
NA	TRBV28	TRBJ1-5	TRBD1	TGTGCCAGCACCACGGGACAGGTTTATCAGCCCCAGCATTTT	CASTTGQVYQPQHF
NA	TRBV7-2	TRBJ2-1	TRBD2	TGTGCCAGCAGCGACCGGACTAGGGGTTTGGGGGAGCAGTTCTTC	CASSDRTRGLGEQFF